This TCR beta chain is from a study of lymphopenia after photon versus proton radiotherapy. Note on this clone: Antigen specificity is unknown.

CDR1 SGDLS and CDR2 YYNGEE come from the germline V gene. The CDR3 totals 15 residues. Trimming cost V 4 bases and J 10 bases; bases outside gene matches: 12. Assay: immunoSEQ multiplex PCR; the TCRdb copy retains only in-frame clones and omits some. The sample yields 7,400 or so clones, around nine tenths seen once. Study-level results: Oligoclonal CD8+ Temra expansion after nadir drove photon patients' diversity drop. Only patients who died were analyzed for survival; proton advantage is unproven. Relative stability marked proton patients; photon patients lost diversity and naive cells. A bigger post-nadir fall in TCR diversity correlated inversely with survival time in deceased patients.

This clonotype originated in a woman aged 70-85 years with pancreatic cancer. The sample was peripheral blood, taken from a patient treated with photon-based radiotherapy. The chain joins TRBV9 to TRBJ2-2; 8 bases match TRBD1. CDR3 sequence reads: CASSLRLGQGAELFF. In nucleotides, the CDR3 is TGTGCCAGCAGCCTACGCCTCGGACAGGGCGCGGAGCTGTTTTTT.